This T cell receptor (beta chain) comes out of a study of patients and donors after allogeneic stem cell transplantation. The CDR3 is 13 residues long. V shed 0 bases and J shed 6 bases, with 9 bases lying between them. Germline values: CDR1 SGHRS, CDR2 YFSETQ. TCRdb analysed the RT-PCR reads with MiXCR anew, one entry per CDR3 protein. The sample records roughly 940,000 distinct CDR3 sequences, 15% to 20% being singletons. The rearrangement links TRBV5-1 to TRBJ1-2; no clear D gene. This clonotype originated in a human donor who was either an allogeneic HSCT recipient or a stem cell or donor lymphocyte infusion donor (not recorded which). It is not recorded whose cells these are; they may come from a transplant donor. The sample was blood, either unsorted or a sorted T cell fraction (not recorded which). CDR3 sequence reads: CASSLGQPNGYTF. DNA for the CDR3: TGCGCCAGCAGCTTGGGGCAGCCAAATGGCTACACCTTC.